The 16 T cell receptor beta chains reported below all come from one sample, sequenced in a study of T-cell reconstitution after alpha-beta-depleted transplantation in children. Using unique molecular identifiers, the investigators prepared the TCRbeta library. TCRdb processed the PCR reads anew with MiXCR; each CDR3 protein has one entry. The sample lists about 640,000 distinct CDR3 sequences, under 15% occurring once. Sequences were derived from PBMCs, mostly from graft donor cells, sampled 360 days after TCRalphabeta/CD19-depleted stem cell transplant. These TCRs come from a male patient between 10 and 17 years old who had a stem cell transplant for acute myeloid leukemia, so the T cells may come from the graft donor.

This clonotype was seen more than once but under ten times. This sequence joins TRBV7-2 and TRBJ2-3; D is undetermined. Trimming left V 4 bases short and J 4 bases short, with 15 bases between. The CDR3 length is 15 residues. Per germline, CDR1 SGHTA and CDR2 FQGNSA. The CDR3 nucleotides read TGTGCCAGCAGCTCGCCTAGATTCGTCCCAGATACGCAGTATTTT. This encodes CASSSPRFVPDTQYF.

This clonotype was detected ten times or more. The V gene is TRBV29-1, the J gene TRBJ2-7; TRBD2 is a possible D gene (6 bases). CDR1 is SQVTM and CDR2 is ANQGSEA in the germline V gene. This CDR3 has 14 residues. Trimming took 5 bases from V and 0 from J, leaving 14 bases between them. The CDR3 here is CSVSPDGSSYEQYF. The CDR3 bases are TGCAGCGTTTCCCCTGACGGGAGCTCCTACGAGCAGTACTTC.

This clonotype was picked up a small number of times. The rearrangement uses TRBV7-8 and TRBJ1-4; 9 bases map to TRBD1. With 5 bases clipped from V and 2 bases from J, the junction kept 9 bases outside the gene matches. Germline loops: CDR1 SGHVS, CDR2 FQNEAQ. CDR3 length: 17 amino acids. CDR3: CASSARTGVGTNEKLFF. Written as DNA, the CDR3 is TGTGCCAGCAGCGCCCGGACAGGGGTCGGGACTAATGAAAAACTGTTTTTT.

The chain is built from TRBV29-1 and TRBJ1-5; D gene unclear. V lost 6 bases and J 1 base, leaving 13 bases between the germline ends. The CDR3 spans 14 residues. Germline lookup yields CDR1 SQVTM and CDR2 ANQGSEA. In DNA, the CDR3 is TGCAGCGTCCCGGGCAGCACCAGCAATCAGCCCCAGCATTTT. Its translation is CSVPGSTSNQPQHF. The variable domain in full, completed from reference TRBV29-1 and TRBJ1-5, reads SAVISQKPSRDICQRGTSLTIQCQVDSQVTMMFWYRQQPGQSLTLIATANQGSEATYESGFVIDKFPISRPNLTFSTLTVSNMSPEDSSIYLCSVPGSTSNQPQHFGDGTRLSIL.

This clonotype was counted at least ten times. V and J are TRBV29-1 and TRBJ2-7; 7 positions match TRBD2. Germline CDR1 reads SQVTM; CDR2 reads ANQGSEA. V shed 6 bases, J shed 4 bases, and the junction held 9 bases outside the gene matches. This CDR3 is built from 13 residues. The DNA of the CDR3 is TGCAGCGTACCCGGGAGGAGAGGATACGAGCAGTACTTC. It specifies CSVPGRRGYEQYF.

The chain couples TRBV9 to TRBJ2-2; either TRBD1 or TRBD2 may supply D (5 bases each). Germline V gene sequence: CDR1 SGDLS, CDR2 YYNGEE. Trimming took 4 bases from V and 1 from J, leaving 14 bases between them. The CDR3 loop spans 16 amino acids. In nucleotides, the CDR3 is TGTGCCAGCAGCCTGGGGCCCAGCGGGAACACCGGGGAGCTGTTTTTT. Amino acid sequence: CASSLGPSGNTGELFF. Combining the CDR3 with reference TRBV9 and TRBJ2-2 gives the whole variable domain DSGVTQTPKHLITATGQRVTLRCSPRSGDLSVYWYQQSLDQGLQFLIQYYNGEERAKGNILERFSAQQFPDLHSELNLSSLELGDSALYFCASSLGPSGNTGELFFGEGSRLTVL.

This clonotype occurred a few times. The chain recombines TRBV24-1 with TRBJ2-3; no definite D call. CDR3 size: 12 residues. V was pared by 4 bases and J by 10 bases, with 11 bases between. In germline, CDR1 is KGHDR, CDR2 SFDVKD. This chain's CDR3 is CATSDPISSQYF. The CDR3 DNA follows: TGTGCCACCAGTGACCCCATTTCGTCGCAGTATTTT.

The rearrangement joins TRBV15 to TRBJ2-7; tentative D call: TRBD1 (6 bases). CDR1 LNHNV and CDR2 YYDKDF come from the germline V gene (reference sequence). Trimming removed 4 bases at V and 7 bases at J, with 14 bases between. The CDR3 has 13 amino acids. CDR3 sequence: CATSTGTPREQYF. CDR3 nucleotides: TGTGCCACCAGCACCGGGACACCGAGAGAGCAGTACTTC. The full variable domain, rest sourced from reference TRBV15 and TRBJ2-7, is DAMVIQNPRYQVTQFGKPVTLSCSQTLNHNVMYWYQQKSSQAPKLLFHYYDKDFNNEADTPDNFQSRRPNTSFCFLDIRSPGLGDTAMYLCATSTGTPREQYFGPGTRLTVT.

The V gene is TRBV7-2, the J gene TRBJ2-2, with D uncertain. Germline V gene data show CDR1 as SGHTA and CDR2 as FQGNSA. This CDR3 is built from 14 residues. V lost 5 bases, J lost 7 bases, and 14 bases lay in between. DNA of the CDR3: TGTGCCAGCAGCACCTTCGCCAGAGGCGGGGAGCTGTTTTTT. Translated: CASSTFARGGELFF.

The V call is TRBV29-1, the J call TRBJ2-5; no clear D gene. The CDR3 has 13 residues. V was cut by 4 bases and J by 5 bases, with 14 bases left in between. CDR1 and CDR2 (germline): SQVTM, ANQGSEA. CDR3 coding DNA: TGCAGCGTTGGGGGAAACTCCGCGGAGACCCAGTACTTC. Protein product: CSVGGNSAETQYF. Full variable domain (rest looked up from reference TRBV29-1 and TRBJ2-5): SAVISQKPSRDICQRGTSLTIQCQVDSQVTMMFWYRQQPGQSLTLIATANQGSEATYESGFVIDKFPISRPNLTFSTLTVSNMSPEDSSIYLCSVGGNSAETQYFGPGTRLLVL.

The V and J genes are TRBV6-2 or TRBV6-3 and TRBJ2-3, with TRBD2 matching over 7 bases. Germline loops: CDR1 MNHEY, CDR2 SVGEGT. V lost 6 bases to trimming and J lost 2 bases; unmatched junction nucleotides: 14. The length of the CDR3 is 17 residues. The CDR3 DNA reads TGTGCCAGCAGGCCCCGAGGAGCGGGACCCTACACAGATACGCAGTATTTT. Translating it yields CASRPRGAGPYTDTQYF.

The CDR3 DNA reads TGCGCCAGCAGAGAGCGGGGCACAGATACGCAGTATTTT. It yields the protein CASRERGTDTQYF. V and J are TRBV4-3 and TRBJ2-3, with a possible D match to TRBD2 (6 bases). The V gene's germline CDR1 is LGHNA and CDR2 YSLEER. V was cut by 6 bases and J by 1 base, with 8 bases left in between. This CDR3 has 13 amino acids.

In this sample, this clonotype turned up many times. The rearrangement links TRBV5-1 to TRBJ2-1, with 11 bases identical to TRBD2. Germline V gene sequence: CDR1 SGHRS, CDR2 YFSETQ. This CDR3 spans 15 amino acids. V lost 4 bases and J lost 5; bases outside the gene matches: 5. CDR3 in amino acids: CASSVTSGRNNEQFF. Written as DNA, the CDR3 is TGCGCCAGCAGCGTAACTAGCGGGAGAAACAATGAGCAGTTCTTC. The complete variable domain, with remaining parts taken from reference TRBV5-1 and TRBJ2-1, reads KAGVTQTPRYLIKTRGQQVTLSCSPISGHRSVSWYQQTPGQGLQFLFEYFSETQRNKGNFPGRFSGRQFSNSRSEMNVSTLELGDSALYLCASSVTSGRNNEQFFGPGTRLTVL.

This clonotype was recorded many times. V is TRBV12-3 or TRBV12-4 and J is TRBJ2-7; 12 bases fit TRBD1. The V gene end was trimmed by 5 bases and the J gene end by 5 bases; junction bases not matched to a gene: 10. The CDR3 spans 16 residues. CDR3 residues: CASSEPPGQGAHEQYF. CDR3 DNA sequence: TGTGCCAGCAGTGAGCCGCCGGGACAGGGGGCCCACGAGCAGTACTTC.

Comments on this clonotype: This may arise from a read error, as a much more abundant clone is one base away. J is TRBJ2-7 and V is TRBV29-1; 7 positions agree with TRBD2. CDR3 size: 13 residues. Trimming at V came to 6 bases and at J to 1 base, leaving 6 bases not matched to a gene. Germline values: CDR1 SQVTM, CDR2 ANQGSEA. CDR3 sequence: CSVSGKLSYEQYF. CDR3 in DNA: TGCAGCGTCAGCGGGAAATTGTCCTACGAGCAGTACTTC.

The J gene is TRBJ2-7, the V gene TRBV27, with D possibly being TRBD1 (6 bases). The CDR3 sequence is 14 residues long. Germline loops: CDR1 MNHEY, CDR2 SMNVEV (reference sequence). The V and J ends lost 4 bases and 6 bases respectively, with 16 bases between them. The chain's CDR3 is CASSWRAGAGEQYF. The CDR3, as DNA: TGTGCCAGCAGTTGGCGGGCAGGGGCCGGCGAGCAGTACTTC.